This T cell receptor beta chain was profiled in a study of OX40 agonist ivuxolimab in advanced cancers. Samples of blood were obtained at baseline, on cycle 4 day 1, and on cycle 7 day 1. Comments on this clone: Its antigen is not known.

Whole-study results and caveats: Some nonresponders additionally presented with little normalized T-cell clonal expansion.

The assay was immunoSEQ multiplex PCR, and TCRdb's table has in-frame clones only and misses some. The table shows some 77,000 clones, with approximately 90% occurring only once. The CDR3 sequence is 17 residues long. Per the germline V gene, CDR1 is SGDLS and CDR2 is YYNGEE. V shed 0 bases and J 0 bases; nucleotides not matched to a gene: 3. The clonotype originates from an adult with an advanced solid tumor such as melanoma, head and neck, liver or kidney cancer. The V and J genes are TRBV9 and TRBJ2-1, with 10 nucleotides matching TRBD2. The sequencing here drew on CD4+ or CD8+ T cells sorted from blood, taken in a trial of the OX40 agonist ivuxolimab. CDR3 protein: CASSVALAGASYNEQFF. The CDR3 DNA follows: TGTGCCAGCAGCGTAGCTCTAGCGGGGGCCTCCTACAATGAGCAGTTCTTC.